The 10 T cell receptor beta chains below were found in one sample sequenced in a study of blood T cells in healthy people across ages. PCR was performed a second time for about 6 to 11 cycles using a sample-barcoded 5' primer and a J-beta primer mix. TCRdb reprocessed the 5' RACE reads with MiXCR, giving one entry per CDR3 protein. In the table there are over 300,000 distinct CDR3 sequences, about 55% of which are singletons. Sequencing was performed on blood. These receptors were collected from a man between 60 and 75 years old in good health.

The CDR3: CASSYPALEQYF. The CDR3 DNA follows: TGTGCCAGCAGTTACCCTGCCCTAGAGCAGTACTTC. This chain uses TRBV6-6 with TRBJ2-1; D is unclear. The J call is doubtful: the DNA matches TRBJ2-7 better. CDR3 length: 12 amino acids. The germline gives CDR1 MNHNY, CDR2 SVGAGI (reference sequence).

The chain joins TRBV2 to TRBJ2-1, with 9 bases identical to TRBD2. Losses at the gene ends were 6 bases for V and 10 bases for J; bases not matched to a gene: 13. Germline V gives CDR1 SNHLY, CDR2 FYNNEI. This CDR3 is 15 amino acids long. CDR3 amino acids: CASSLRREGTGEQFF. The CDR3 nucleotides are TGTGCCAGCAGCCTCCGGCGGGAGGGAACCGGGGAGCAGTTCTTC.

The chain uses TRBV20-1 and TRBJ2-3; a possible D gene is TRBD2 (6 bases). The CDR3 contains 15 residues. The ends were cut back, 0 bases at V and 3 bases at J, with 13 bases in the middle. In germline, CDR1 is DFQATT, CDR2 SNEGSKA (reference sequence). The CDR3 DNA reads as TGCAGTGCTAGAGATCCCCGAGGAGGGACAGATACGCAGTATTTT. It translates to CSARDPRGGTDTQYF.

This clonotype was detected only once. The chain couples TRBV7-3 to TRBJ2-4; the D gene is possibly TRBD1 (5 bases). The J call may not be correct, given that the DNA end is closer to TRBJ2-7. The CDR3 sequence is 15 residues long. Germline CDR1 SGHTA, CDR2 FQGTGA. As DNA, the CDR3 is TGTGCCAGCAGCTTATCGGTCAGGGTGGGCTCCGAGCAGTACTTC. It specifies CASSLSVRVGSEQYF.

The gene calls are TRBV3-1 and TRBJ1-1; D perhaps matches TRBD1 (6 bases). The germline CDR1 and CDR2 sequences are LGHDT and YNNKEL (reference sequence). This CDR3 region has 13 residues. V lost 10 bases and J lost 8, with 20 bases in between. CDR3 sequence (DNA): TGTGCCACCAGTTTTTCTAACAGGGTCGAAGCTTTCTTT. It yields the protein CATSFSNRVEAFF.

V usage is TRBV6-1 and J usage is TRBJ2-1; D unclear. Trimming cost V 2 bases and J 3 bases, with 5 bases left between them. The CDR3 covers 13 residues. CDR1 MNHNS and CDR2 SASEGT come from the germline V gene. CDR3: CASSERNYNEQFF. CDR3 nucleotide sequence: TGTGCCAGCAGTGAACGGAACTACAATGAGCAGTTCTTC.

The chain is built from TRBV18 and TRBJ2-1, with unresolved D. The V gene lost 2 bases and the J gene lost 4 bases, with 9 bases spanning the gap. Looked up from germline, CDR1 is KGHSH and CDR2 is LQKENI. The CDR3 has 14 amino acids. The CDR3 region is CASSPSLGYNEQFF. CDR3 nucleotides: TGTGCCAGCTCACCAAGCCTAGGGTACAATGAGCAGTTCTTC.

This clonotype was seen at least ten times. The chain joins TRBV5-8 to TRBJ2-5; D unclear. Trimming stripped 1 base from V and 5 bases from J, with 9 bases between. This CDR3 region has 13 residues. CDR1 and CDR2 from the germline V gene are SGHTS and YDEGEE. DNA for the CDR3: TGTGCCAGCAGCTTGTTGGGGTACGAGACCCAGTACTTC. Translation: CASSLLGYETQYF.

The V gene is TRBV11-2, the J gene TRBJ2-1; the match to TRBD2 covers 8 bases. This CDR3 has 14 residues. J lost 9 bases, V lost 5 bases, and 9 bases had no gene match. Germline loops: CDR1 SGHAT, CDR2 FQNNGV. CDR3 in amino acids: CASSPRSGSIEQFF. CDR3 nucleotide sequence: TGTGCCAGCAGCCCTAGGAGCGGGAGTATTGAGCAGTTCTTC.

This rearrangement joins TRBV20-1 to TRBJ1-1; no clear D. The CDR3 is 13 amino acids. The germline V gene has CDR1 DFQATT and CDR2 SNEGSKA (reference sequence). Trimming left V 6 bases short and J 0 bases short, with 11 bases between. The CDR3 sequence is CSAVRGLNTEAFF. The CDR3 nucleotides are TGCAGTGCCGTGAGAGGGCTGAACACTGAAGCTTTCTTT.